The next 18 T cell receptor beta chains were all read from a single sample in a study of blood T cell repertoires in COVID-19. TCRdb's copy holds only in-frame clones and misses some; the assay was immunoSEQ multiplex PCR. This table has fewer than 250,000 clones, around nine tenths appearing once. Material for sequencing was peripheral blood. The source of these receptors is a woman between 55 and 75 years old who had recovered from COVID-19.

The rearrangement links TRBV30 to TRBJ2-1; D might be TRBD2 (5 bases). This CDR3 comprises 14 residues. Between the trimmed V and J ends, which lost 8 bases and 3 bases, there was a span of 17 bases. The germline V gene encodes CDR1 GTSNPN and CDR2 SVGIG (reference sequence). CDR3 region: CARWEILCYNEQFF. The DNA for the CDR3 is TGTGCCCGATGGGAGATTCTCTGCTACAATGAGCAGTTCTTC.

The chain combines TRBV19 with TRBJ1-1; D call uncertain. Germline CDR1 reads LNHDA; CDR2 reads SQIVND (reference sequence). Trimming cost V 3 bases and J 2 bases, with 7 bases left between them. The CDR3 loop spans 13 amino acids. CDR3 coding DNA: TGTGCCAGTAGTATGCACATCAACACTGAAGCTTTCTTT. It specifies CASSMHINTEAFF.

In this sample, this clone turned up once. The chain uses TRBV14 and TRBJ1-1; a possible D gene is TRBD1 (6 bases). Germline CDR1 reads SGHDN; CDR2 reads FVKESK. The CDR3 extends over 16 amino acids. V lost 4 bases, J lost 1 base, and 16 bases lay in between. CDR3 nucleotide sequence: TGTGCCAGCAGCCTCGTGCTAGGGGGTTCGAACACTGAAGCTTTCTTT. Protein: CASSLVLGGSNTEAFF.

As to this clone: The same CDR3 arises from other DNA sequences in this sample as well. This rearrangement joins TRBV7-3 to TRBJ2-1, with 11 bases identical to TRBD2. This CDR3 spans 15 amino acids. In germline, CDR1 is SGHTA, CDR2 FQGTGA. Unmatched junction bases numbered 1, after V lost 2 bases and J lost 4 bases. In DNA form, the CDR3 reads TGTGCCAGCAGCTTAGCTAGCGGGGGGTACAATGAGCAGTTCTTC. Its protein product is CASSLASGGYNEQFF. The full variable domain, completed using reference TRBV7-3 and TRBJ2-1, is GAGVSQTPSNKVTEKGKYVELRCDPISGHTALYWYRQSLGQGPEFLIYFQGTGAADDSGLPNDRFFAVRPEGSVSTLKIQRTERGDSAVYLCASSLASGGYNEQFFGPGTRLTVL.

V usage is TRBV24-1 and J usage is TRBJ2-1; TRBD2 aligns across 8 bases. Germline trimming cut 4 bases from V and 9 bases from J; bases unmatched to any gene: 13. The CDR3 extends over 16 amino acids. Germline assignment: CDR1 KGHDR and CDR2 SFDVKD. This CDR3 reads CATSERSGGRRGEQFF. The CDR3 nucleotides are TGTGCCACCAGTGAAAGAAGCGGGGGCCGCCGGGGTGAGCAGTTCTTC.

Only one count was recorded for this clone. The J gene is TRBJ2-1, the V gene TRBV9, with 12 bases fitting TRBD2. Looked up from germline, CDR1 is SGDLS and CDR2 is YYNGEE. V lost 3 bases to trimming and J lost 10 bases; unmatched junction nucleotides: 5. The CDR3 has 14 residues. CDR3 region: CASSGLAGAGEQFF. CDR3 bases: TGTGCCAGCAGCGGACTAGCGGGGGCTGGAGAGCAGTTCTTC.

The chain is built from TRBV6-5 and TRBJ1-5; 8 bases are shared with TRBD1. With V trimmed by 7 bases and J by 2 bases, 7 bases remained unmatched. The V gene's germline CDR1 is MNHEY and CDR2 SVGAGI. The CDR3 spans 15 residues. CDR3 DNA: TGTGCCAGCATTACAGGGGGAACGGGCAATCAGCCCCAGCATTTT. Its translation: CASITGGTGNQPQHF.

In nucleotides, the CDR3 is TGTGCCAGCTCACGTCGAGGAGGTTTGGACACTGAAGCTTTCTTT. Amino acids: CASSRRGGLDTEAFF. J is TRBJ1-1 and V is TRBV18; no clear D gene. The CDR3 covers 15 residues. V dropped 4 bases and J dropped 3 bases, with 15 bases sitting between them. CDR1 KGHSH and CDR2 LQKENI come from the germline V gene.

The chain joins TRBV3-1 (or the pseudogene TRBV3-2) to TRBJ1-6; tentative D call: TRBD1 (6 bases). The germline gives CDR1 LGHDT, CDR2 YNNKEL (reference sequence). The CDR3 has 14 amino acids. V was shortened by 2 bases and J by 14 bases, with 16 bases between the two germline ends. CDR3 sequence reads: CASSQRSSGGTLHF. In DNA, the CDR3 is TGTGCCAGCAGCCAAAGGAGTAGTGGGGGCACCCTCCACTTT.

This chain uses TRBV11-3 with TRBJ2-1; 8 bases line up with TRBD2. Trimming removed 3 bases from V and 4 bases from J; junction bases left unmatched: 2. The CDR3 is made up of 14 amino acids. Germline V gives CDR1 SGHNT, CDR2 YENEEA. The CDR3 reads CASSLTSEYNEQFF. The CDR3 coding sequence is TGTGCCAGCAGCTTGACTAGCGAATACAATGAGCAGTTCTTC.

This chain connects TRBV9 to TRBJ2-5; D gene unclear. The CDR3 length is 11 residues. From germline, CDR1 is SGDLS and CDR2 YYNGEE. Trimming stripped 4 bases from V and 2 bases from J, with 3 bases between. The CDR3 sequence: CASSQQETQYF. CDR3 DNA sequence: TGTGCCAGCAGCCAGCAAGAGACCCAGTACTTC.

The chain links TRBV11-2 to TRBJ1-2; D unclear. This CDR3 spans 14 amino acids. Per germline, CDR1 SGHAT and CDR2 FQNNGV. V was pared by 6 bases and J by 6 bases, with 17 bases between. In nucleotides, the CDR3 is TGTGCCAGCAGGGTCCGGGAAACAATACATGGCTACACCTTC. Translating it yields CASRVRETIHGYTF.

This clone was seen many times. This chain uses TRBV19 with TRBJ2-3, with TRBD1 as a possible D gene (6 bases). V lost 5 bases and J lost 2, with 8 bases in between. From germline, CDR1 is LNHDA and CDR2 SQIVND (reference sequence). The CDR3 runs to 13 residues. DNA of the CDR3: TGTGCCAGTAGTGACAGGTACACAGATACGCAGTATTTT. Translating it yields CASSDRYTDTQYF.

This clone was counted only a few times. The chain combines TRBV6-6 with TRBJ2-2, with 10 bases matching TRBD1. Germline trimming cut 2 bases from V and 7 bases from J; bases unmatched to any gene: 4. This CDR3 has 15 residues. Per germline, CDR1 MNHNY and CDR2 SVGAGI (reference sequence). The DNA for the CDR3 is TGTGCCAGCAGTTACCGGACAGGGGGTCTCGGGGAGCTGTTTTTT. Amino acids: CASSYRTGGLGELFF.

The chain couples TRBV2 to TRBJ1-5; D is unclear. This CDR3 comprises 15 residues. The germline V gene has CDR1 SNHLY and CDR2 FYNNEI. Trimming stripped 1 base from V and 1 base from J, with 8 bases between. Written as DNA, the CDR3 is TGTGCCAGCAGTGAAGAGCGGGTCAGCAATCAGCCCCAGCATTTT. Translated, it gives CASSEERVSNQPQHF.

This chain links TRBV5-4 with TRBJ1-1, with D possibly matching TRBD1 (6 bases). The germline CDR1 and CDR2 sequences are SGHNT and YYREEE (reference sequence). This CDR3 is 14 amino acids long. Deletions cut 6 bases from V and 4 bases from J, with 16 bases between. The CDR3 DNA reads TGTGCCAGCATGCAGGGGACAATTGGCACTGAAGCTTTCTTT. As protein: CASMQGTIGTEAFF.

The chain uses TRBV28 and TRBJ1-5; D uncertain. The germline CDR1 and CDR2 sequences are MDHEN and SYDVKM. V lost 4 bases and J 2 bases, leaving 15 bases between the germline ends. This CDR3 has 16 residues. CDR3: CASSSALATGNQPQHF. The CDR3 DNA is TGTGCCAGCAGTTCCGCTCTAGCTACGGGCAATCAGCCCCAGCATTTT.

On this clone: The same CDR3 can be traced to other DNA sequences in this sample. The J gene is TRBJ2-7, the V gene TRBV7-2; the D gene is possibly TRBD1 (6 bases). Germline V CDR1 and CDR2: SGHTA, FQGNSA. The CDR3 length is 12 residues. Trimming took off 4 bases at V and 3 bases at J, with 7 bases between the two ends. CDR3 region: CASSSQGYEQYF. DNA for the CDR3: TGTGCCAGCAGCTCACAGGGCTACGAGCAGTACTTC. Filled out from reference TRBV7-2 and TRBJ2-7, the complete variable domain reads GAGVSQSPSNKVTEKGKDVELRCDPISGHTALYWYRQSLGQGLEFLIYFQGNSAPDKSGLPSDRFSAERTGGSVSTLTIQRTQQEDSAVYLCASSSQGYEQYFGPGTRLTVT.